This T cell receptor (beta chain) originates from a study of blood T cell repertoires in COVID-19. Assay: immunoSEQ multiplex PCR; the TCRdb copy retains only in-frame clones and omits some. The sample comprises approximately 260,000 clones, around 82% of which are singletons, and 4.9% rests with the top ten. The germline V gene has CDR1 MDHEN and CDR2 SYDVKM. V trimming: 4 bases; J trimming: 16 bases; junction bases outside the gene matches: 13. The CDR3 is 14 amino acids. The sequenced sample consisted of peripheral blood. This clonotype was sampled from a woman aged 80 or older with active or convalescent COVID-19. The J gene is TRBJ2-1, the V gene TRBV28, with 10 bases lining up with TRBD1. The CDR3 sequence is CASSSGQGPSTPFF. The CDR3 DNA sequence: TGTGCCAGCAGTTCGGGACAGGGGCCCTCAACCCCCTTCTTC.